This TCR beta chain was retrieved from a study of T cells expressing NK-cell markers. Broader study findings: Each of 6 or 7 donors carried dominant NKG2C+ clonotypes accounting for roughly 1.0-7.5% of CD8+ T cells.

In the case of this clonotype: The antigen remains unidentified.

TCRdb re-called the 5' RACE reads and shows each CDR3 protein once, DNA omitted. Reported are about 430,000 distinct CDR3 sequences; the ten largest clones contain approximately 1.5%. The CDR3 has 16 residues. The source is a woman aged 45-59 years in good health. This sequence joins TRBV12-3 or TRBV12-4 and TRBJ2-2; with no DNA, the TCRdb D assignment of TRBD2 cannot be verified. Sequenced input: blood T cells: a sorted CD56 or NKG2C T cell subset, CD4+ or CD8+ T cells, or bulk PBMC T cells (not recorded which). The CDR3 is CASSLLAGVSAGELFF.